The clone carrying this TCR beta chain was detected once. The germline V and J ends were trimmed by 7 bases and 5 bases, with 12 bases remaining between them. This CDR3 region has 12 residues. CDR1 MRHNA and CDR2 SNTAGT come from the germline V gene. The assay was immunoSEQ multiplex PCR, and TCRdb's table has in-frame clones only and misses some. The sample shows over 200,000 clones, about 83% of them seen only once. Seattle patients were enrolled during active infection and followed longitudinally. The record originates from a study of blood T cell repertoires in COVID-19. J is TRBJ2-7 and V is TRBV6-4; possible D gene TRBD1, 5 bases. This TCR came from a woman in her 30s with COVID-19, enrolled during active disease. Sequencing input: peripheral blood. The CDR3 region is CASKPGRNEQYF. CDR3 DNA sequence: TGTGCCAGCAAGCCAGGGCGAAACGAGCAGTACTTC.